The 24 T cell receptor beta chains below come from one sample, sequenced in a study of blood T cell repertoires in COVID-19. Assay: immunoSEQ multiplex PCR; the TCRdb copy retains only in-frame clones and omits some. Among 53,000 or so clones listed, 70% to 85% were seen once. The specimen sequenced was peripheral blood. These receptor sequences come from a man aged 60-69 years with acute or convalescent COVID-19.

The V gene is TRBV28, the J gene TRBJ2-1; 14 nucleotides line up with TRBD2. There are 16 residues in the CDR3. Germline assignment: CDR1 MDHEN and CDR2 SYDVKM. Unmatched junction bases numbered 5, after V lost 5 bases and J lost 5 bases. CDR3 loop: CASSPLGLAGDNEQFF. CDR3 nucleotides: TGTGCCAGCAGTCCCCTGGGACTAGCGGGAGACAATGAGCAGTTCTTC. Drawing the rest from reference TRBV28 and TRBJ2-1, the complete variable domain is DVKVTQSSRYLVKRTGEKVFLECVQDMDHENMFWYRQDPGLGLRLIYFSYDVKMKEKGDIPEGYSVSREKKERFSLILESASTNQTSMYLCASSPLGLAGDNEQFFGPGTRLTVL.

The chain has TRBV9 and TRBJ1-2; D ambiguous. The CDR3 has 13 residues. Germline V gene sequence: CDR1 SGDLS, CDR2 YYNGEE. V was cut by 0 bases and J by 4 bases, with 7 bases left in between. This CDR3 is CASSVEIGYGYTF. CDR3 nucleotides: TGTGCCAGCAGCGTAGAGATCGGCTATGGCTACACCTTC. The entire variable domain, with the rest obtained from reference TRBV9 and TRBJ1-2, is as follows: DSGVTQTPKHLITATGQRVTLRCSPRSGDLSVYWYQQSLDQGLQFLIQYYNGEERAKGNILERFSAQQFPDLHSELNLSSLELGDSALYFCASSVEIGYGYTFGSGTRLTVV.

This clone is labeled medium-sized. The V gene is TRBV15, the J gene TRBJ2-1, with 9 bases lining up with TRBD2. Germline V gene sequence: CDR1 LNHNV, CDR2 YYDKDF (reference sequence). CDR3 length: 19 amino acids. V trimming: 2 bases; J trimming: 4 bases; junction bases outside the gene matches: 15. DNA of the CDR3: TGTGCCACCAGCAGAACGACGGTAGCGGGAGTCATTAAGTACAATGAGCAGTTCTTC. Its translation is CATSRTTVAGVIKYNEQFF.

The CDR3 region is CASSPLGGFYEQYF. The CDR3 DNA is TGTGCCAGCAGTCCCCTTGGAGGCTTCTACGAGCAGTACTTC. V is TRBV6-2 or TRBV6-3 and J is TRBJ2-7; a possible D gene is TRBD2 (5 bases). V gave up 5 bases and J gave up 3 bases, with 14 bases separating them. The CDR3 runs 14 residues. Per the germline V gene, CDR1 is MNHEY and CDR2 is SVGEGT.

This sequence joins TRBV18 and TRBJ1-1; D possibly corresponds to TRBD1 (6 bases). The ends were cut back, 6 bases at V and 4 bases at J, with 15 bases in the middle. CDR3 length: 14 amino acids. CDR1 is KGHSH, CDR2 LQKENI, per germline. The CDR3 sequence is CASSPSGVGTEAFF. DNA for the CDR3: TGTGCCAGCTCGCCCTCAGGGGTAGGCACTGAAGCTTTCTTT.

The rearrangement uses TRBV6-5 and TRBJ1-6; D remains ambiguous. This CDR3 spans 13 amino acids. Per the germline V gene, CDR1 is MNHEY and CDR2 is SVGAGI. The germline V and J ends were trimmed by 2 bases and 8 bases, with 7 bases remaining between them. For the CDR3, the DNA is TGTGCCAGCAGTTACGGAGTGGATTCACCCCTCCACTTT. This translates into CASSYGVDSPLHF.

The V gene is TRBV10-2, the J gene TRBJ1-1; D is undetermined. The CDR3 loop spans 13 amino acids. CDR1 and CDR2 from the germline V gene are WSHSY and SAAADI. Between the trimmed V and J ends, which lost 9 bases and 8 bases, there was a span of 19 bases. CDR3 nucleotides: TGCGCCAGTTCCGCGGGCGGTTCCAGGGAAGCTTTCTTT. Translated, it gives CASSAGGSREAFF.

This sequence joins TRBV6-6 and TRBJ1-5; D is unresolved. The CDR3 sequence is 15 residues long. The V end was cut by 3 bases, the J end by 0 bases, with 9 bases between. The germline V gene encodes CDR1 MNHNY and CDR2 SVGAGI (reference sequence). The CDR3 reads CASSYGLYSNQPQHF. DNA for the CDR3: TGTGCCAGCAGTTATGGCCTTTATAGCAATCAGCCCCAGCATTTT.

The chain has TRBV11-1 and TRBJ2-5, with D hard to call. Germline V gives CDR1 SGHAT, CDR2 FQDESV (reference sequence). V lost 2 bases, J lost 3 bases, and 7 bases lay in between. The CDR3 covers 13 residues. CDR3 loop: CASSLNQEETQYF. The DNA of the CDR3 is TGTGCCAGCAGCTTAAATCAGGAAGAGACCCAGTACTTC.

The chain's CDR3 is CASSYNRRNPYGYTF. Here the CDR3 DNA reads TGTGCCAGCAGTTACAACAGGCGAAACCCCTATGGCTACACCTTC. The V and J genes are TRBV6-5 and TRBJ1-2; D possibly corresponds to TRBD1 (5 bases). The CDR3 has 15 amino acids. The ends were cut back, 2 bases at V and 4 bases at J, with 14 bases in the middle. Germline CDR1 reads MNHEY; CDR2 reads SVGAGI.

The chain links TRBV6-2 or TRBV6-3 to TRBJ2-7; a weak D match, TRBD1 (6 bases). Per the germline V gene, CDR1 is MNHEY and CDR2 is SVGEGT. CDR3 length: 14 amino acids. With 5 bases removed from V and 3 bases from J, the gap between germline ends came to 14 bases. In nucleotides, the CDR3 is TGTGCCAGCAGTGACCCTGACAGGATCTACGAGCAGTACTTC. This gives the protein CASSDPDRIYEQYF.

This chain joins TRBV4-1 and TRBJ1-2, with D perhaps TRBD1 (6 bases). This CDR3 has 14 amino acids. Trimming cost V 4 bases and J 2 bases, with 11 bases left between them. CDR1 is MGHRA and CDR2 is YSYEKL in the germline V gene. The CDR3, as DNA: TGCGCCAGCAGCCGAGCTACAGGGAACTATGGCTACACCTTC. Its protein product is CASSRATGNYGYTF.

The chain employs TRBV2 and TRBJ2-1, with 7 bases fitting TRBD2. Germline lookup yields CDR1 SNHLY and CDR2 FYNNEI. The J segment lost 1 base and the V segment lost 6 bases, leaving 9 bases of the junction unmatched. CDR3 length: 16 amino acids. CDR3 DNA: TGTGCCAGCAGCCGACCAACTAGCGAATCCTACAATGAGCAGTTCTTC. Translating it yields CASSRPTSESYNEQFF.

The chain is built from TRBV3-1 (or the pseudogene TRBV3-2) and TRBJ2-4; 9 bases map to TRBD2. V was clipped by 7 bases and J by 1 base; unmatched bases: 14. This CDR3 has 18 amino acids. CDR1 is LGHDT, CDR2 YNNKEL, per germline (reference sequence). The CDR3 nucleotides read TGTGCCAGCAAGGGGGCTAGCGGGATTGGGAAGGCCAAAAACATTCAGTACTTC. Translated, it gives CASKGASGIGKAKNIQYF.

The V call is TRBV15, the J call TRBJ2-1; TRBD2 matches at 11 bases. V lost 3 bases and J lost 5; bases outside the gene matches: 12. The CDR3 runs to 18 residues. Germline lookup yields CDR1 LNHNV and CDR2 YYDKDF (reference sequence). The CDR3 loop is CATSSFTSGSWWNNEQFF. CDR3 sequence (DNA): TGTGCCACCAGCAGTTTTACTAGCGGGAGCTGGTGGAACAATGAGCAGTTCTTC. The whole variable domain, remainder taken from reference TRBV15 and TRBJ2-1, is DAMVIQNPRYQVTQFGKPVTLSCSQTLNHNVMYWYQQKSSQAPKLLFHYYDKDFNNEADTPDNFQSRRPNTSFCFLDIRSPGLGDTAMYLCATSSFTSGSWWNNEQFFGPGTRLTVL.

The V and J genes are TRBV5-6 and TRBJ2-1; 10 bases line up with TRBD1. CDR1 SGHDT and CDR2 YYEEEE come from the germline V gene. The J segment lost 4 bases and the V segment lost 3 bases, leaving 13 bases of the junction unmatched. CDR3 size: 18 residues. The DNA of the CDR3 is TGTGCCAGCAGCTCTTCCGGGACAGGGGACGTCCCATACAATGAGCAGTTCTTC. This encodes CASSSSGTGDVPYNEQFF.

The V gene is TRBV5-5, the J gene TRBJ1-4; 9 bases line up with TRBD1. Looked up from germline, CDR1 is SGHKS and CDR2 is YYEKEE (reference sequence). This CDR3 spans 16 amino acids. Germline trimming cut 1 base from V and 6 bases from J; bases unmatched to any gene: 7. CDR3: CASSLLPGQGDEKLFF. The CDR3 DNA reads TGTGCCAGCAGCTTGCTGCCGGGACAGGGTGATGAAAAACTGTTTTTT.

This chain connects TRBV2 to TRBJ2-6, with D hard to call. Trimming shortened V by 7 bases and J by 4 bases, and 5 bases separated the two germline ends. In germline, CDR1 is SNHLY, CDR2 FYNNEI. The CDR3 loop spans 12 amino acids. In nucleotides, the CDR3 is TGTGCCAGCACCTCCGGGGCCAACGTCCTGACTTTC. Protein sequence: CASTSGANVLTF. The entire variable domain, with the rest obtained from reference TRBV2 and TRBJ2-6, is as follows: EPEVTQTPSHQVTQMGQEVILRCVPISNHLYFYWYRQILGQKVEFLVSFYNNEISEKSEIFDDQFSVERPDGSNFTLKIRSTKLEDSAMYFCASTSGANVLTFGAGSRLTVL.

This clone was seen only once. The V gene is TRBV15, the J gene TRBJ1-5; perhaps TRBD1 as D (5 bases). Germline V gives CDR1 LNHNV, CDR2 YYDKDF (reference sequence). The CDR3 is 13 amino acids. The V and J ends lost 0 bases and 6 bases respectively, with 6 bases between them. The CDR3 loop reads CATSRDRVQPQHF. As DNA, the CDR3 is TGTGCCACCAGCAGAGACAGGGTTCAGCCCCAGCATTTT.

V usage is TRBV28 and J usage is TRBJ2-7; D possibly corresponds to TRBD1 (5 bases). The CDR3 loop spans 12 amino acids. V was clipped by 8 bases and J by 2 bases, with 10 bases between them. Germline CDR1 is MDHEN and CDR2 is SYDVKM. DNA for the CDR3: TGTGCCAGCGGAAAACAGGCCTACGAGCAGTACTTC. Protein product: CASGKQAYEQYF.

The chain uses TRBV6-1 and TRBJ1-6; tentative D call: TRBD1 (5 bases). Germline CDR1 reads MNHNS; CDR2 reads SASEGT. This CDR3 is built from 15 residues. Trimming stripped 1 base from V and 8 bases from J, with 12 bases between. CDR3 residues: CASSEGQYSDSPLHF. CDR3 nucleotides: TGTGCCAGCAGTGAAGGACAGTATTCCGATTCACCCCTCCACTTT.

The chain has TRBV7-3 and TRBJ2-7, with D possibly being TRBD1 (5 bases). Germline assignment: CDR1 SGHTA and CDR2 FQGTGA. The CDR3 is 15 residues long. V lost 1 base and J 3 bases, leaving 13 bases between the germline ends. The CDR3 DNA reads TGTGCCAGCAGCTTAAGCAGGACATCGAGCTACGAGCAGTACTTC. Its translation is CASSLSRTSSYEQYF.

V and J are TRBV30 and TRBJ1-6, with D perhaps TRBD1 (5 bases). Trimming removed 0 bases at V and 7 bases at J, with 7 bases between. The CDR3 has 13 residues. Per the germline V gene, CDR1 is GTSNPN and CDR2 is SVGIG (reference sequence). CDR3 nucleotide sequence: TGTGCCTGGAGTGTGGGGGGAAATTCACCCCTCCACTTT. It codes for CAWSVGGNSPLHF.

The chain links TRBV9 to TRBJ2-1; no clear D gene. The V end was cut by 0 bases, the J end by 0 bases, with 7 bases between. The CDR3 has 15 amino acids. CDR1 is SGDLS and CDR2 is YYNGEE in the germline V gene. The CDR3 loop reads CASSVDYPSYNEQFF. CDR3 sequence (DNA): TGTGCCAGCAGCGTAGACTATCCCTCCTACAATGAGCAGTTCTTC.